This T cell receptor (beta chain) was recorded in a study of vaccination and CD4 T cells after COVID-19 (dated by TCRdb to 2021 to 2024). Study-wide context: Six males and four females were included in the convalescent cohort, with two Hispanic individuals, seven Caucasians, two Asians and one multiracial person represented. Control cultures received a CEFX viral epitope pool as the positive control, an HIV-1 Nef peptide pool as the negative control, or no peptide. Post-COVID blood samples were collected from convalescent patients a median of roughly 100 days after diagnosis, with a range of about 35 to 170 days. In 10 COVID-19 convalescent patients and several infection-naive healthy vaccine recipients, researchers compared the spike-specific CD4+ TCR repertoire from before mRNA vaccination with the repertoire from after. Each participant got two doses of either the Pfizer-BioNTech BNT162b2 vaccine (n=8) or the Moderna mRNA-1273 vaccine (n=2). The cultures were stimulated with overlapping spike peptide pools from SARS-CoV-2 and from the common cold coronaviruses HCoV-NL63, HCoV-OC43 and HCoV-229E. Post-vaccine blood samples were obtained a median of roughly 75 days after the second vaccine dose, with a range of about 13 to 250 days. An earlier paper using these donors assessed, at the TCR clonotype level, memory CD4+ T cell crossreactivity between SARS-CoV-2 and common cold coronavirus spike proteins. What the research found in general, with its limitations: In convalescent patients, nearly all vaccine-specific clones (304 of 307) were found to be mono-reactive for SARS-CoV-2 spike rather than cross-reactive with common cold coronaviruses. In convalescent patients, a median approximately 86% of post-vaccine SARS-CoV-2-reactive clones were detected only after vaccination, suggesting vaccine-specific priming. An increase in the median number of SARS-CoV-2-reactive clonotypes from around 20 after infection to 38 after vaccination was observed, but the change was not found to be significant. The number of convalescent patients in the study was relatively small, and the study did not examine early timepoints following natural infection.

In regard to this clonotype: The specificity of this receptor is unknown. Nothing much larger sits one base from this clone, and base qualities are not available.

The library was prepared using PCR. TCR sequencing of DNA from cultured CD4+ T cells used the Oncomine TCR Beta short-read assay at the Johns Hopkins FTIC core. The QIAamp micro DNA kit was used to extract genomic DNA from the cultured CD4+ T cells. Oncomine TCR Beta libraries from cultured CD4+ T cells were pooled with unique dual indexes and sequenced on an Illumina iSeq 100. The study's own analysis went as follows. Non-productive sequences were removed, and CDR3s that did not start with C, did not end with F or W, or were shorter than 7 amino acids were discarded. Antigen-specific clonotypes were identified with the MANAFEST web application by comparing peptide-stimulated wells with reference and other culture wells. To be called positive, a clone needed an FDR below 0.05, an odds ratio above 5, and a productive frequency above 0.1% in at least two of three replicate wells. Clonotypes that were significantly expanded in both SARS-CoV-2 spike wells and at least one common cold coronavirus spike condition were defined as cross-reactive. Using R version 3.6.1, CDR3 homology was evaluated through Levenshtein distances (stringdist) along with unrooted phylogenetic trees (ape). TCRdb took the public reads, trimmed them with fastp at Q25, ran MiXCR for clone calling and kept in-frame beta chains. Records with the same CDR3 protein are collapsed into one entry carrying the most frequent genes and DNA. The V and J calls, along with clone size, are taken from TCRdb and not from the paper's own processing. The sample table lists more than 6,000 distinct CDR3 sequences, about 40% of them with a count of one. The ten largest clones capture around 44% of the sample.

The germline V gene specifies SGHVS as CDR1 and FQNEAQ as CDR2. Counted from cysteine to phenylalanine, this CDR3 has 17 amino acids. CDR3 DNA is the only sequence kept; it has 51 bases, read in frame from the first base. A distance of 14 bases separates the germline ends of V and J, which lose 1 base and 1 base respectively. In the paper's terms, the treatment or condition label means: roughly 11-day PBMC culture with coronavirus spike peptide pools or control peptides (ViraFEST assay). CD4+ T cells from unexposed donors were collected before the COVID-19 pandemic (2011-2018). The ViraFEST assay, used in the study, expanded antigen-specific T cells with peptide pools and then identified the expanded clonotypes through TCR sequencing. Each well held about 1.8 million PBMCs cultured with roughly 10 ug/ml peptide pools in IMDM containing around 5.5% human AB serum and 8 to 10 IU/ml IL-2. Half of the culture medium was replaced with fresh IL-2-containing medium on days 3 and 7. After roughly 11 days of culture, CD4+ T cells were isolated by negative selection with the EasySep CD4+ T cell isolation kit. As far as cell numbers permitted, CD4+ T cells from unexposed donors were tested for reactivity against SARS-CoV-2 S and N as well as four spike pools from common cold coronaviruses. Ficoll-Paque Plus gradient centrifugation was used to isolate PBMCs from whole blood, and the isolated PBMCs were then either used fresh or cryopreserved at -140C. Culture conditions were generally each tested in triplicate wells. The leukapheresis product for the unexposed donors was obtained through commercial purchase.

The sequencing input was CD4+ T cells from blood, cultured in vitro. The chain is assembled from TRBV7-8 and TRBJ2-1; the D segment is perhaps TRBD1 or TRBD2, each sharing 5 matched bases. This clonotype was sampled from a human donor in good health. The CDR3 here reads CASSLVQDSSSYNEQFF. The nucleotide sequence is TGTGCCAGCAGCTTAGTACAGGACTCCAGTTCCTACAATGAGCAGTTCTTC. The full variable domain, completed from the reference TRBV7-8 and TRBJ2-1 proteins outside the CDR3, reads GAGVSQSPRYKVAKRGQDVALRCDPISGHVSLFWYQQALGQGPEFLTYFQNEAQLDKSGLPSDRFFAERPEGSVSTLKIQRTQQEDSAVYLCASSLVQDSSSYNEQFFGPGTRLTVL.